Listed below are T cell receptor beta chains from one sample, sequenced in a study of T cells expressing NK-cell markers. TCRdb reanalyzed the 5' RACE reads and collapses them to one entry per CDR3 protein, without DNA. The sample data list roughly 280,000 distinct CDR3 sequences. Input material: blood T cells: a sorted CD56 or NKG2C T cell subset, CD4+ or CD8+ T cells, or bulk PBMC T cells (not recorded which). The receptors come from a man aged 18 to 30 in good health. The CDR3 runs from the conserved cysteine through the conserved F or W.

j_call | v_call | cdr3_aa
TRBJ2-3 | TRBV6-5 | CASSNGPGPDTQYF
TRBJ1-5 | TRBV5-1 | CASSPDLNQPQHF
TRBJ2-2 | TRBV4-1 | CASRNIVLGTGELFF
TRBJ2-1 | TRBV4-1 | CASSKQGNSYNEQFF
TRBJ2-1 | TRBV9 | CASSPDPSTDLEQFF
TRBJ1-6 | TRBV6-2/TRBV6-3 | CASSYSGTGEFTLHF
TRBJ2-1 | TRBV14 | CASSQAPGLHFF
TRBJ2-4 | TRBV5-1 | CASSLDRVDIQYF
TRBJ2-3 | TRBV7-2 | CASSLPLGAFADTQYF
TRBJ2-3 | TRBV5-1 | CASASAGTDTQYF
TRBJ2-5 | TRBV11-2 | CASSLVPGGQETQYF